A selection of T cell receptor beta chains follows, all from one sample in a study of post-analysis software for immune sequencing data. Each CDR3 protein is one row after TCRdb ran MiXCR on the PCR reads. The sample yields fewer than 850,000 distinct CDR3 sequences, 25% to 30% seen once. Sequenced: blood. All receptors come from a girl between 5 and 17 years old with multiple sclerosis. Both conserved end residues are part of each CDR3. Each record gives: CDR3 DNA, CDR3 protein, J gene, D gene, V gene, clone size. D genes are given only for firm matches. The size of a clone is reported for some rows only, either as once, few or many, or as a class for expanded clones.

cdr3_nt: TGCGCCAGCAGCCAAGACAAAGAGTCTAGCGGTTCCTACGAGCAGTACTTC
cdr3_aa: CASSQDKESSGSYEQYF
j_call: TRBJ2-7
d_call: TRBD2
v_call: TRBV4-3
clone_size: many

cdr3_nt: TGTGCCAGCAGTTGGGATGGCAGGGCACGAAATTCACCCCTCCACTTT
cdr3_aa: CASSWDGRARNSPLHF
j_call: TRBJ1-6
d_call: NA
v_call: TRBV6-6
clone_size: NA

cdr3_nt: TGTGCCAGCAGTGAACGGACGGGCTGGGGTCAGCCCCAGCATTTT
cdr3_aa: CASSERTGWGQPQHF
j_call: TRBJ1-5
d_call: NA
v_call: TRBV6-5
clone_size: NA

cdr3_nt: TGCAGTGCTAGCCCAGCGGGGGGTTGGGGAGAAACCCAGTACTTC
cdr3_aa: CSASPAGGWGETQYF
j_call: TRBJ2-5
d_call: TRBD2
v_call: TRBV20-1
clone_size: few

cdr3_nt: TGTGCCAGCAGCTTAGCGCGTGGAATCAATGAGCAGTTCTTC
cdr3_aa: CASSLARGINEQFF
j_call: TRBJ2-1
d_call: NA
v_call: TRBV7-2
clone_size: many

cdr3_nt: TGTGCCAGCAGCCTAGGGGGCGGCAGGGGCGCAGATACGCAGTATTTT
cdr3_aa: CASSLGGGRGADTQYF
j_call: TRBJ2-3
d_call: TRBD1
v_call: TRBV7-9
clone_size: NA

cdr3_nt: TGCAGTGCTAGGGGTACGAGCTCCTATAATTCACCCCTCCACTTT
cdr3_aa: CSARGTSSYNSPLHF
j_call: TRBJ1-6
d_call: NA
v_call: TRBV20-1
clone_size: many

cdr3_nt: TGTGCCAGCAGCCCCTCGGTGGCTAGCGGGGTTCTAGCCAAAAACATTCAGTACTTC
cdr3_aa: CASSPSVASGVLAKNIQYF
j_call: TRBJ2-4
d_call: TRBD2
v_call: TRBV4-2
clone_size: NA

cdr3_nt: TGTGCCAGCAGTTTGAACGGACCTAACTATGGCTACACCTTC
cdr3_aa: CASSLNGPNYGYTF
j_call: TRBJ1-2
d_call: NA
v_call: TRBV27
clone_size: NA

cdr3_nt: TGTGCCAGCAGCTTAGTCATGAGACACGAGCAGTACTTC
cdr3_aa: CASSLVMRHEQYF
j_call: TRBJ2-7
d_call: NA
v_call: TRBV7-6
clone_size: NA

cdr3_nt: TGTGCCAGCAGCCCCCTGGGCAGATCGGGAGAGACCCAGTACTTC
cdr3_aa: CASSPLGRSGETQYF
j_call: TRBJ2-5
d_call: NA
v_call: TRBV3-1
clone_size: few

cdr3_nt: TGTGCCAGCAGCGAGGACAGGGCGGTTGGGAATAAGCAGTTCTTC
cdr3_aa: CASSEDRAVGNKQFF
j_call: TRBJ2-1
d_call: TRBD1
v_call: TRBV9
clone_size: NA

cdr3_nt: TGTGCCAGCAGCCGAAACGAAGGGGGCTCCTACAATGAGCAGTTCTTC
cdr3_aa: CASSRNEGGSYNEQFF
j_call: TRBJ2-1
d_call: NA
v_call: TRBV12-3/TRBV12-4
clone_size: few

cdr3_nt: TGTGCCAGCAGCTTACAGGGGGGTAGGGCTTTCTTT
cdr3_aa: CASSLQGGRAFF
j_call: TRBJ1-1
d_call: TRBD1
v_call: TRBV7-8
clone_size: NA

cdr3_nt: TGTGCCATCAGTGAGTCTTCAGCGGGAGGGCCACATGAGCAGTTCTTC
cdr3_aa: CAISESSAGGPHEQFF
j_call: TRBJ2-1
d_call: TRBD2
v_call: TRBV10-3
clone_size: few

cdr3_nt: TGTGCCAGCAGCCCCCCGACAGGCGTCCACGAGCAGTACTTC
cdr3_aa: CASSPPTGVHEQYF
j_call: TRBJ2-7
d_call: NA
v_call: TRBV7-9
clone_size: many

cdr3_nt: TGTGCCAGCAGCGGTCAAGGGACTGAGCAGTTCTTC
cdr3_aa: CASSGQGTEQFF
j_call: TRBJ2-1
d_call: NA
v_call: TRBV13
clone_size: few

cdr3_nt: TGCAGCGGGGGGTTAGCCAACTATGACTACACCTTC
cdr3_aa: CSGGLANYDYTF
j_call: TRBJ1-2
d_call: NA
v_call: TRBV29-1
clone_size: NA

cdr3_nt: TGTGCCAGCACCGACCCCCCTCATGAGCAGTTCTTC
cdr3_aa: CASTDPPHEQFF
j_call: TRBJ2-1
d_call: NA
v_call: TRBV6-2/TRBV6-3
clone_size: NA

cdr3_nt: TGTGCCAGCAGTCCGATGACGCGAGAAAAACTGTTTTTT
cdr3_aa: CASSPMTREKLFF
j_call: TRBJ1-4
d_call: NA
v_call: TRBV6-5
clone_size: few

cdr3_nt: TGTGCCAGCAGAGCCGGACGAAGTAATGAAAAACTGTTTTTT
cdr3_aa: CASRAGRSNEKLFF
j_call: TRBJ1-4
d_call: NA
v_call: TRBV2
clone_size: NA

cdr3_nt: TGTGCCAGCAGCGTGCGCCAGAGGAGTGATGAGCAGTTCTTC
cdr3_aa: CASSVRQRSDEQFF
j_call: TRBJ2-1
d_call: NA
v_call: TRBV11-2
clone_size: NA

cdr3_nt: TGTGCCAGCAGCCCTACGGCAAGTTCCCAGTCCTACAATGAGCAGTTCTTC
cdr3_aa: CASSPTASSQSYNEQFF
j_call: TRBJ2-1
d_call: NA
v_call: TRBV7-9
clone_size: NA

cdr3_nt: TGCGCCAGCAGCCCCGGCTCGAACAATGAGCAGTTCTTC
cdr3_aa: CASSPGSNNEQFF
j_call: TRBJ2-1
d_call: NA
v_call: TRBV5-1
clone_size: NA

cdr3_nt: TGTGCCATCAGGGGATCCGGGAAGCGGGAGGACGAGCAGTACTTC
cdr3_aa: CAIRGSGKREDEQYF
j_call: TRBJ2-7
d_call: TRBD2
v_call: TRBV10-3
clone_size: NA

cdr3_nt: TGTGCCACCAGTGATCCGGGACAAAGTACAGATACGCAGTATTTT
cdr3_aa: CATSDPGQSTDTQYF
j_call: TRBJ2-3
d_call: NA
v_call: TRBV24-1
clone_size: NA

cdr3_nt: TGTGCCACCATGGAGGCACAAGAGACCCAGTACTTC
cdr3_aa: CATMEAQETQYF
j_call: TRBJ2-5
d_call: NA
v_call: TRBV15
clone_size: few

cdr3_nt: TGCGCCAGCAGCCAAGATCGGGTTAGCGGGAGTAGTAATGAGCAGTTCTTC
cdr3_aa: CASSQDRVSGSSNEQFF
j_call: TRBJ2-1
d_call: TRBD2
v_call: TRBV4-3
clone_size: few

cdr3_nt: TGTGCCAGCAGCCCCGTATCGGCGGGAGGGTTCACAGATACGCAGTATTTT
cdr3_aa: CASSPVSAGGFTDTQYF
j_call: TRBJ2-3
d_call: TRBD2
v_call: TRBV3-1
clone_size: NA

cdr3_nt: TGTGCCAGCAGCTCAGGCGGACGCTCCTACAATGAGCAGTTCTTC
cdr3_aa: CASSSGGRSYNEQFF
j_call: TRBJ2-1
d_call: NA
v_call: TRBV5-1
clone_size: NA

cdr3_nt: TGTGCCAGCAGAAAGGACGGTTTCTCCTACGAGCAGTACTTC
cdr3_aa: CASRKDGFSYEQYF
j_call: TRBJ2-7
d_call: NA
v_call: TRBV7-9
clone_size: NA

cdr3_nt: TGCAGTGCTAAGACTATCTCCTACGAGCAGTACTTC
cdr3_aa: CSAKTISYEQYF
j_call: TRBJ2-7
d_call: NA
v_call: TRBV20-1
clone_size: few

cdr3_nt: TGTGCCAGCACCCAATTCCGGGGGGGCCGGGAGACCCAGTACTTC
cdr3_aa: CASTQFRGGRETQYF
j_call: TRBJ2-5
d_call: TRBD2
v_call: TRBV7-2
clone_size: NA

cdr3_nt: TGTGCCAGCAGTGGTCGGGAGACGAGCGTCAATGAGCAGTTCTTC
cdr3_aa: CASSGRETSVNEQFF
j_call: TRBJ2-1
d_call: NA
v_call: TRBV2
clone_size: NA

cdr3_nt: TGTGCCAGCAGCGAAACTCTCGGGACAAACTACGAGCAGTACTTC
cdr3_aa: CASSETLGTNYEQYF
j_call: TRBJ2-7
d_call: NA
v_call: TRBV28
clone_size: NA

cdr3_nt: TGTGCCAGCAGTTTGCGCCGGACGAAGTTCAATGAGCAGTACTTC
cdr3_aa: CASSLRRTKFNEQYF
j_call: TRBJ2-5
d_call: NA
v_call: TRBV3-1
clone_size: NA

cdr3_nt: TGTGCCAGCAGATTCGGGACAAACTATGGCTACACCTTC
cdr3_aa: CASRFGTNYGYTF
j_call: TRBJ1-2
d_call: NA
v_call: TRBV7-2
clone_size: NA

cdr3_nt: TGTGCCAGCAGTACATATCCGGGACAGACTTATGAAAAACTGTTTTTT
cdr3_aa: CASSTYPGQTYEKLFF
j_call: TRBJ1-4
d_call: TRBD1
v_call: TRBV28
clone_size: NA

cdr3_nt: TGTGCCAGCAGCCCCGGGACAGGGTCCCAAAACATTCAGTACTTC
cdr3_aa: CASSPGTGSQNIQYF
j_call: TRBJ2-4
d_call: TRBD1
v_call: TRBV12-3/TRBV12-4
clone_size: NA

cdr3_nt: TGTGCCAGCAGTTTAGGGTCTTGGGGACAGGAATTGAACTACGAGCAGTACTTC
cdr3_aa: CASSLGSWGQELNYEQYF
j_call: TRBJ2-7
d_call: TRBD1
v_call: TRBV28
clone_size: few

cdr3_nt: TGTGCCAGCAGTTCCCTCCACCGAACCAGACAGGGCTACGAGCAGTACTTC
cdr3_aa: CASSSLHRTRQGYEQYF
j_call: TRBJ2-7
d_call: TRBD1
v_call: TRBV28
clone_size: NA

cdr3_nt: TGCAGTGCTGCAGACGGGACAGGGGGTTCCTACGAGCAGTACTTC
cdr3_aa: CSAADGTGGSYEQYF
j_call: TRBJ2-7
d_call: TRBD1
v_call: TRBV20-1
clone_size: few